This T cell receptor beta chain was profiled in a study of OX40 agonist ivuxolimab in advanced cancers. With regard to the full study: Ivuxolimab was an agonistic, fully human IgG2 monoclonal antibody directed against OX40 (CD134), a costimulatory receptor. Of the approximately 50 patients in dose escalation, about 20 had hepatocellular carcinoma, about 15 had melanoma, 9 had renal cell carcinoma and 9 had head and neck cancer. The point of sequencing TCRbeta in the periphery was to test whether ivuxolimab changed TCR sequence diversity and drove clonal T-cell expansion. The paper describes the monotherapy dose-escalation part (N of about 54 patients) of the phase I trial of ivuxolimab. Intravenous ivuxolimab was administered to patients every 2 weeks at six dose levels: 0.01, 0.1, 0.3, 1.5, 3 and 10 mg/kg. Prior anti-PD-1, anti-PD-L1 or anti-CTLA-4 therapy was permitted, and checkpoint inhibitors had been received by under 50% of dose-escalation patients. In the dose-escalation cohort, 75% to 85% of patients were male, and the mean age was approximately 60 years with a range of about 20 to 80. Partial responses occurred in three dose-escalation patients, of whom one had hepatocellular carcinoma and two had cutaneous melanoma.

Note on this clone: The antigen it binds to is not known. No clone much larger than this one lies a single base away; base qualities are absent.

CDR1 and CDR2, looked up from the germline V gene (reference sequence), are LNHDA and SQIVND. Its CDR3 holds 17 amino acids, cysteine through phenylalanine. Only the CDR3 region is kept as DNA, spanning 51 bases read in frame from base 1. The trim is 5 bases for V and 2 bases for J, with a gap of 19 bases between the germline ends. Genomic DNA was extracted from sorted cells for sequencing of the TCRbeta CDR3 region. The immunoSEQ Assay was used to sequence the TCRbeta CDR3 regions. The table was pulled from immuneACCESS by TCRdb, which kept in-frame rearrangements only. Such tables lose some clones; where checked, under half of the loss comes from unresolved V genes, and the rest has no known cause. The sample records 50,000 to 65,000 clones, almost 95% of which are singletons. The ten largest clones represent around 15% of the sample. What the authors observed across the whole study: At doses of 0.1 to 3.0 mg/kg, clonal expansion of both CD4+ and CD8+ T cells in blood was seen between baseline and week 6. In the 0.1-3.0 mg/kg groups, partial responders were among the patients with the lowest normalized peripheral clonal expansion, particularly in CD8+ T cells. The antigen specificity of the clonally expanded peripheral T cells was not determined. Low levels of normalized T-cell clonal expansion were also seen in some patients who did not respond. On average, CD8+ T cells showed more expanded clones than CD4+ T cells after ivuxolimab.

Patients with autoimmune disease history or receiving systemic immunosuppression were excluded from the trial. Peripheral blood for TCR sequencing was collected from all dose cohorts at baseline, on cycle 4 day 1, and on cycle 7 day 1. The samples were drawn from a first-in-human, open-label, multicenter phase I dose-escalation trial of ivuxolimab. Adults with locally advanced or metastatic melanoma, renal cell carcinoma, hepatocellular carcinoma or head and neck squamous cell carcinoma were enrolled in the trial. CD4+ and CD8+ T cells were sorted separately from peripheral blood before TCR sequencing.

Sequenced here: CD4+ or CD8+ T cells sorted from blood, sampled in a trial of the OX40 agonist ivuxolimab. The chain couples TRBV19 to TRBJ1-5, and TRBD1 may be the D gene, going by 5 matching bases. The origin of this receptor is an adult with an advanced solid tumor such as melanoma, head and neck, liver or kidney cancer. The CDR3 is CASSDRQGVLGNQPQHF. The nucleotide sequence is TGTGCCAGTAGTGATCGGCAGGGCGTACTAGGCAATCAGCCCCAGCATTTT.